This paragraph covers one T cell receptor (beta chain) sequence. What it binds is not known. PCR was performed a second time for about 7 to 11 cycles using a sample-barcoded 5' primer and a J-beta primer mix. TCRdb re-called the 5' RACE reads through MiXCR, storing one row per CDR3 protein. The data hold over 600,000 distinct CDR3 sequences, with approximately 40% observed a single time. This sample is part of a study of blood T cells in healthy people across ages. CDR3 length equals 15 residues. Trimming stripped 9 bases from V and 1 base from J, with 16 bases between. CDR1 and CDR2 (germline): SGHTA, FQGNSA. Study-wide findings and caveats: With donor CMV status unknown, expanded clonotype changes were possibly confounded.

Per individual sample, total RNA of at least 5 micrograms was extracted. The source of this sequence is a man of 80 years or more in good health. The rearrangement uses TRBV7-2 and TRBJ2-4; D is perhaps TRBD1 (6 bases). Sequenced input: blood. The CDR3 region is CASSPSRGAKNIQYF. The CDR3 DNA reads as TGTGCCAGTAGCCCATCCAGGGGCGCCAAAAACATTCAGTACTTC.